This TCR beta chain was observed in a study of blood T cell repertoires in COVID-19. CDR1 and CDR2 from the germline V gene are MNHEY and SVGAGI. Between the trimmed V and J ends, which lost 6 bases and 1 base, there was a span of 12 bases. This CDR3 has 14 amino acids. The repertoire was sequenced with immunoSEQ multiplex PCR; TCRdb's copy has only in-frame clones and lacks some. The sample records under 150,000 clones, under 90% being singletons. This chain connects TRBV6-5 to TRBJ1-1; D may be TRBD1 (5 bases). What was sequenced was peripheral blood. This receptor was obtained from a woman of 80 years or more in a cohort sampled during active or convalescent COVID-19. As DNA, the CDR3 is TGTGCCAGCAGCGACTGGAGGGGGAACACTGAAGCTTTCTTT. Protein product: CASSDWRGNTEAFF.